The following is a T cell receptor (beta chain) sequence with its context. Sequenced by immunoSEQ multiplex PCR; TCRdb stores in-frame clones only, minus some. The sample records approximately 87,000 clones, 95% being singletons. The data belong to a study of technical replicates of blood from a handful of donors. The sequence derives from a human donor in good health. The material sequenced was T cells isolated from PBMCs.

DNA of the CDR3: TGTGCCAGCAGCTTAGGGGCCGGGACTAGCGGTTTCTACGAGCAGTACTTC. Its translation is CASSLGAGTSGFYEQYF. The J gene is TRBJ2-7, the V gene TRBV7-8; 11 positions agree with TRBD2. The V segment lost 1 base and the J segment 3 bases; nucleotides outside the gene matches: 8. Germline lookup yields CDR1 SGHVS and CDR2 FQNEAQ. The CDR3 has 17 residues. Full variable domain (missing parts from reference TRBV7-8 and TRBJ2-7): GAGVSQSPRYKVAKRGQDVALRCDPISGHVSLFWYQQALGQGPEFLTYFQNEAQLDKSGLPSDRFFAERPEGSVSTLKIQRTQQEDSAVYLCASSLGAGTSGFYEQYFGPGTRLTVT.